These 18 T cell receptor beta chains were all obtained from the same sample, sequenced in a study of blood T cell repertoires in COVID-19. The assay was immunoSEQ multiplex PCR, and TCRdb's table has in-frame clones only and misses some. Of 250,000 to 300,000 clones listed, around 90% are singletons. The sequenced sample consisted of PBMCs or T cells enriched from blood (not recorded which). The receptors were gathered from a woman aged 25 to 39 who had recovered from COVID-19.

The CDR3 is CASRTGGFSYNEQFF. The DNA for the CDR3 is TGTGCCAGCCGAACCGGCGGTTTCTCCTACAATGAGCAGTTCTTC. The J gene is TRBJ2-1, the V gene TRBV28; D is unclear. This CDR3 is 15 amino acids long. Per germline, CDR1 MDHEN and CDR2 SYDVKM. The ends were cut back, 8 bases at V and 0 bases at J, with 14 bases in the middle.

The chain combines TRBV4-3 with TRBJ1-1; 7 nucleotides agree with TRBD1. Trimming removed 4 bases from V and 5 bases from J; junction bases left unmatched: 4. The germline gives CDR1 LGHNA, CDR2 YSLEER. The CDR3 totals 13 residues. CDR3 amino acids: CASSRNRGTEAFF. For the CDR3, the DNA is TGCGCCAGCAGCCGTAACAGGGGAACTGAAGCTTTCTTT.

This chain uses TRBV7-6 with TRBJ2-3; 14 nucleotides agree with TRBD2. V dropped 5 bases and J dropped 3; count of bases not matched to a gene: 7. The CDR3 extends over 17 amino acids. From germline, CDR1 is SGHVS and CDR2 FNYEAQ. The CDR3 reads CASSPRLAGGSTDTQYF. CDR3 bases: TGTGCCAGCAGCCCACGACTAGCGGGAGGGAGTACAGATACGCAGTATTTT.

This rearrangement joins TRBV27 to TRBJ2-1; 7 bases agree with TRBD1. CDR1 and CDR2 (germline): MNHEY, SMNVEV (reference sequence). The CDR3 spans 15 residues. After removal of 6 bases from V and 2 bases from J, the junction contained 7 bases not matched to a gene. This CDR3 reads CASSKDRDPYNEQFF. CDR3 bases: TGTGCCAGCAGCAAAGACAGGGATCCCTACAATGAGCAGTTCTTC.

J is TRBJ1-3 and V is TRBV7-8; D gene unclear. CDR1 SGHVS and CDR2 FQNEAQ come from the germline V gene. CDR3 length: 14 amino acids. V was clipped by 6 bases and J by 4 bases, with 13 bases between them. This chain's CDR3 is CASSLGGPGNTIYF. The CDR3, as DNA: TGTGCCAGCAGTTTGGGAGGGCCCGGAAACACCATATATTTT.

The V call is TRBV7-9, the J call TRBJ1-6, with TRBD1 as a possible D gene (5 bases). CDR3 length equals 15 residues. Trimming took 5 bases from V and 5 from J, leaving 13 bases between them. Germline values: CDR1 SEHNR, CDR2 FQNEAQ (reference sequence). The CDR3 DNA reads TGTGCCAGCAGCCTCGCAGGGAACAATAATTCACCCCTCCACTTT. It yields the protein CASSLAGNNNSPLHF.

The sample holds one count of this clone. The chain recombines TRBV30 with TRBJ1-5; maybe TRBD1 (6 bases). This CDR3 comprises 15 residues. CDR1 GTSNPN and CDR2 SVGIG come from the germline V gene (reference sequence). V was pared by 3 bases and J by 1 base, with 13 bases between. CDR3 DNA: TGTGCCTGGAGACGCGGGCAGGGGAGCAATCAGCCCCAGCATTTT. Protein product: CAWRRGQGSNQPQHF.

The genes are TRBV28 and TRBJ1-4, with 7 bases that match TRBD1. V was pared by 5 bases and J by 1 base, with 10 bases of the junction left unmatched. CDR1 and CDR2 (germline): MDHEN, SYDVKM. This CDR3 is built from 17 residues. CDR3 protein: CASSINRGGRTNEKLFF. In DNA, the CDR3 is TGTGCCAGCAGTATAAACAGGGGAGGAAGAACTAATGAAAAACTGTTTTTT.

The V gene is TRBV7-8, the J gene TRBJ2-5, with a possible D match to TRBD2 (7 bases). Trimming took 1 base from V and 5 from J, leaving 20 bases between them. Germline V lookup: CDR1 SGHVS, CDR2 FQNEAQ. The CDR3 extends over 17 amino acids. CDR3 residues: CASSLGRGGAGWETQYF. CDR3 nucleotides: TGTGCCAGCAGCTTAGGGAGAGGGGGGGCAGGCTGGGAGACCCAGTACTTC.

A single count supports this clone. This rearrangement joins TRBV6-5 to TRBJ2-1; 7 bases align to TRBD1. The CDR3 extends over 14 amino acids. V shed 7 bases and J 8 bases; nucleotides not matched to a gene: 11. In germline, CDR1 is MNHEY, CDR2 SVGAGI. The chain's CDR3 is CASNNRGRGDEQFF. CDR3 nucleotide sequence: TGTGCCAGCAACAACAGGGGCCGGGGCGATGAGCAGTTCTTC.

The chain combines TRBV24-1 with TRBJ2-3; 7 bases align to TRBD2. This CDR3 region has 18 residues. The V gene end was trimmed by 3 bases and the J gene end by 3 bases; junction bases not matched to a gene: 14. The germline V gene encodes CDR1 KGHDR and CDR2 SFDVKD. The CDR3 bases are TGTGCCACCAGTGATCCCTATGGTCGGGGCGGGAGAACAGATACGCAGTATTTT. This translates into CATSDPYGRGGRTDTQYF.

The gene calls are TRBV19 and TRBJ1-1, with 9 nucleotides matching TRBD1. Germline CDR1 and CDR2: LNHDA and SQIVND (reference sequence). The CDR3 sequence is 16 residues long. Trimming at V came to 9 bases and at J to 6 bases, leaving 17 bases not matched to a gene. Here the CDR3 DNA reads TGTGCCAGCCATAGGGCCGGGACAGGGATAAATCCTGAAGCTTTCTTT. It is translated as CASHRAGTGINPEAFF.

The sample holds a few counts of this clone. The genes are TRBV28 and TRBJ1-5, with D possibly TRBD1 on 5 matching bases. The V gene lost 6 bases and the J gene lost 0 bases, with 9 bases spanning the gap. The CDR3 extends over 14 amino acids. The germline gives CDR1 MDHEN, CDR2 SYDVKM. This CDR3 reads CASRVDISNQPQHF. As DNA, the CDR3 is TGTGCCAGCAGGGTGGACATTAGCAATCAGCCCCAGCATTTT.

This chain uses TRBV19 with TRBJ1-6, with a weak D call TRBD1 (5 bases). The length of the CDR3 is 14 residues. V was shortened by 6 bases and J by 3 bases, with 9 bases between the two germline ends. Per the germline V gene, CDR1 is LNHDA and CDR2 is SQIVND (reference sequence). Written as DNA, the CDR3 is TGTGCCAGTAGCCGGACACTCTATAATTCACCCCTCCACTTT. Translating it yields CASSRTLYNSPLHF.

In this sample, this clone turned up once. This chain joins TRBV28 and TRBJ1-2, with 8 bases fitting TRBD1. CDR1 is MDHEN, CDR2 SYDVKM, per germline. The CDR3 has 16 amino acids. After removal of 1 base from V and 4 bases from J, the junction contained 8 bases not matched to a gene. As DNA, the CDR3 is TGTGCCAGCAGTTTATCCCAAGCGGGGACAGGCTATGGCTACACCTTC. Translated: CASSLSQAGTGYGYTF.

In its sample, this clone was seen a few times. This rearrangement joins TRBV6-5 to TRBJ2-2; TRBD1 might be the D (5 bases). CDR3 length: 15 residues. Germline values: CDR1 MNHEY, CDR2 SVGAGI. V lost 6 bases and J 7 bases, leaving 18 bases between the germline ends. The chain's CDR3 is CASSPDSVTGGELFF. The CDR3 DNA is TGTGCCAGCAGCCCAGACAGTGTAACTGGCGGGGAGCTGTTTTTT.

CDR3 sequence: CATSGNGAGVGNEQFF. The CDR3 nucleotides read TGTGCCACCAGTGGGAATGGGGCGGGAGTAGGGAATGAGCAGTTCTTC. The chain joins TRBV24-1 to TRBJ2-1; 7 bases fit TRBD2. Germline CDR1 is KGHDR and CDR2 is SFDVKD. This CDR3 is built from 16 residues. Trimming at V came to 5 bases and at J to 7 bases, leaving 13 bases not matched to a gene.

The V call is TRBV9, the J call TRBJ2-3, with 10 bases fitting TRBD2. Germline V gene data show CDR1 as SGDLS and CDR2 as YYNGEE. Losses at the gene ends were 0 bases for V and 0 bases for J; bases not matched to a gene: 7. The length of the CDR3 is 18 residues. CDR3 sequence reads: CASSVEPVTSGSTDTQYF. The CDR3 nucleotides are TGTGCCAGCAGCGTAGAACCCGTGACTAGCGGGAGCACAGATACGCAGTATTTT.